The 22 T cell receptor beta chains given below trace back to one sample, sequenced in a study of T cell responses to AZD1222 COVID-19 vaccine. The protocol was immunoSEQ multiplex PCR, while the TCRdb copy is restricted to in-frame clones and leaves out a portion. Of over 130,000 clones listed, 75% to 95% are singletons. The sample consisted of peripheral blood, taken 28 days after the second dose of the MenACWY control vaccine. The source is an adult who received the MenACWY meningococcal vaccine as a control.

This chain joins TRBV27 and TRBJ1-1; D is unresolved. Trimming removed 3 bases at V and 4 bases at J, with 9 bases between. The V gene's germline CDR1 is MNHEY and CDR2 SMNVEV (reference sequence). The CDR3 extends over 13 amino acids. CDR3 loop: CASSFGEGTEAFF. CDR3 DNA: TGTGCCAGCAGTTTTGGTGAGGGCACTGAAGCTTTCTTT.

DNA for the CDR3: TGTGCCAGCAGTGCCTCCTCGGGGGGCCTCAACACCGGGGAGCTGTTTTTT. Its translation: CASSASSGGLNTGELFF. The V gene is TRBV6-1, the J gene TRBJ2-2, with D perhaps TRBD2 (7 bases). The length of the CDR3 is 17 residues. Trimming took 4 bases from V and 2 from J, leaving 17 bases between them. The germline gives CDR1 MNHNS, CDR2 SASEGT.

The chain recombines TRBV19 with TRBJ2-1; 10 bases are shared with TRBD1. The CDR3 extends over 16 amino acids. The V gene's germline CDR1 is LNHDA and CDR2 SQIVND (reference sequence). V shed 2 bases and J 6 bases; nucleotides not matched to a gene: 7. CDR3 in amino acids: CASSILGTGVGNEQFF. CDR3 DNA sequence: TGTGCCAGTAGTATACTGGGGACAGGGGTGGGCAATGAGCAGTTCTTC.

The V call is TRBV19, the J call TRBJ1-3, with a weak D call TRBD1 (5 bases). CDR3 length: 13 residues. From germline, CDR1 is LNHDA and CDR2 SQIVND (reference sequence). Trimming removed 8 bases at V and 4 bases at J, with 12 bases between. For the CDR3, the DNA is TGTGCCAGTTGGTCCCGGACAGGAAACACCATATATTTT. It translates to CASWSRTGNTIYF. Looking up the rest from reference TRBV19 and TRBJ1-3 gives the full variable domain: DGGITQSPKYLFRKEGQNVTLSCEQNLNHDAMYWYRQDPGQGLRLIYYSQIVNDFQKGDIAEGYSVSREKKESFPLTVTSAQKNPTAFYLCASWSRTGNTIYFGEGSWLTVV.

The chain uses TRBV5-5 and TRBJ2-1; D not certain. Germline values: CDR1 SGHKS, CDR2 YYEKEE (reference sequence). V was cut by 1 base and J by 5 bases, with 7 bases left in between. The length of the CDR3 is 13 residues. CDR3 sequence: CASSLIWDNEQFF. DNA for the CDR3: TGTGCCAGCAGCTTGATCTGGGACAATGAGCAGTTCTTC.

The rearrangement joins TRBV7-6 to TRBJ2-1; 9 bases are a match to TRBD1. The V gene end was trimmed by 5 bases and the J gene end by 0 bases; junction bases not matched to a gene: 8. Per germline, CDR1 SGHVS and CDR2 FNYEAQ. This CDR3 has 17 residues. CDR3 in DNA: TGTGCCAGCAGCCGACAGGGGGTTGTGAGCTCCTACAATGAGCAGTTCTTC. Amino acids: CASSRQGVVSSYNEQFF.

The chain employs TRBV4-1 and TRBJ2-1; 8 nucleotides line up with TRBD2. The ends lost 4 bases at V and 5 bases at J; junction bases unmatched: 7. The CDR3 sequence is 15 residues long. Germline lookup yields CDR1 MGHRA and CDR2 YSYEKL. The CDR3 coding sequence is TGCGCCAGCAGCCCCAAGCGGGAGAATCACAATGAGCAGTTCTTC. Its translation: CASSPKRENHNEQFF.

This chain connects TRBV30 to TRBJ2-3; tentative D call: TRBD2 (7 bases). The CDR3 runs to 16 residues. Trimming took off 2 bases at V and 3 bases at J, with 18 bases between the two ends. CDR1 is GTSNPN, CDR2 SVGIG, per germline (reference sequence). CDR3 residues: CAWSPLRGGGTDTQYF. The CDR3 DNA sequence: TGTGCCTGGAGTCCCTTAAGGGGGGGAGGGACAGATACGCAGTATTTT.

This chain links TRBV10-3 with TRBJ2-5, with 9 bases matching TRBD1. The CDR3 runs 15 residues. Germline values: CDR1 ENHRY, CDR2 SYGVKD. V gave up 0 bases and J gave up 4 bases; unmatched junction bases: 3. For the CDR3, the DNA is TGTGCCATCAGTGAGTCGGGACAGGGAGGAGAGACCCAGTACTTC. Translation gives CAISESGQGGETQYF.

The V gene is TRBV20-1, the J gene TRBJ2-7, with D possibly TRBD1 on 6 matching bases. There are 12 residues in the CDR3. Germline CDR1 DFQATT, CDR2 SNEGSKA (reference sequence). The V end lost 3 bases, the J end lost 7 bases, and 13 bases lay between the germline ends. The CDR3 region has the DNA TGCAGTGCTAGTTTGGACAGCAATGAGCAGTACTTC. Translation: CSASLDSNEQYF.

The rearrangement uses TRBV6-2 or TRBV6-3 and TRBJ2-1, with unresolved D. CDR1 MNHEY and CDR2 SVGEGT come from the germline V gene. The V and J ends lost 5 bases and 5 bases respectively, with 19 bases between them. The CDR3 spans 16 residues. The CDR3 loop is CASSSHRPGLNNEQFF. CDR3 DNA: TGTGCCAGCAGTAGCCACCGTCCGGGCCTCAACAATGAGCAGTTCTTC.

The rearrangement joins TRBV7-2 to TRBJ1-2, with 12 bases that match TRBD1. CDR1 is SGHTA and CDR2 is FQGNSA in the germline V gene. V trimming: 5 bases; J trimming: 8 bases; junction bases outside the gene matches: 9. The CDR3 spans 15 residues. CDR3 residues: CASSPGTGGAEGYTF. CDR3 bases: TGTGCCAGCAGCCCTGGGACAGGGGGCGCGGAGGGCTACACCTTC.

The chain links TRBV9 to TRBJ2-1; perhaps D is TRBD1 or TRBD2 (5 bases each). Germline loops: CDR1 SGDLS, CDR2 YYNGEE. With 2 bases removed from V and 3 bases from J, the gap between germline ends came to 12 bases. The CDR3 totals 15 residues. The CDR3 loop is CASSVVGEIYNEQFF. Here the CDR3 DNA reads TGTGCCAGCAGCGTCGTGGGGGAAATCTACAATGAGCAGTTCTTC.

The chain employs TRBV11-1 and TRBJ2-1; 9 nucleotides align to TRBD2. V shed 6 bases, J shed 6 bases, and the junction held 9 bases outside the gene matches. This CDR3 region has 15 residues. Looked up from germline, CDR1 is SGHAT and CDR2 is FQDESV (reference sequence). CDR3 in DNA: TGTGCCAGCAGAGGTGCGCGGGAGGGCATCAATGAGCAGTTCTTC. Protein: CASRGAREGINEQFF. Looking up the rest from reference TRBV11-1 and TRBJ2-1 gives the full variable domain: EAEVAQSPRYKITEKSQAVAFWCDPISGHATLYWYRQILGQGPELLVQFQDESVVDDSQLPKDRFSAERLKGVDSTLKIQPAELGDSAMYLCASRGAREGINEQFFGPGTRLTVL.

The chain has TRBV2 and TRBJ1-2, with no clear D. The V gene's germline CDR1 is SNHLY and CDR2 FYNNEI. V lost 0 bases and J lost 4, with 6 bases in between. There are 13 residues in the CDR3. The CDR3 nucleotides are TGTGCCAGCAGTGAAGCTTACGGCTATGGCTACACCTTC. This encodes CASSEAYGYGYTF. Full variable domain (missing parts from reference TRBV2 and TRBJ1-2): EPEVTQTPSHQVTQMGQEVILRCVPISNHLYFYWYRQILGQKVEFLVSFYNNEISEKSEIFDDQFSVERPDGSNFTLKIRSTKLEDSAMYFCASSEAYGYGYTFGSGTRLTVV.

In its sample, this clone was seen once. The chain employs TRBV19 and TRBJ1-2; 9 nucleotides agree with TRBD1. Losses at the gene ends were 5 bases for V and 8 bases for J; bases not matched to a gene: 9. Germline values: CDR1 LNHDA, CDR2 SQIVND (reference sequence). CDR3 length: 14 residues. As DNA, the CDR3 is TGTGCCAGTAGTCCCCCCGGGACAGGGTTCGGCTACACCTTC. Translation: CASSPPGTGFGYTF. Combining the CDR3 with reference TRBV19 and TRBJ1-2 gives the whole variable domain DGGITQSPKYLFRKEGQNVTLSCEQNLNHDAMYWYRQDPGQGLRLIYYSQIVNDFQKGDIAEGYSVSREKKESFPLTVTSAQKNPTAFYLCASSPPGTGFGYTFGSGTRLTVV.

This chain uses TRBV18 with TRBJ2-7, with D maybe TRBD2 (6 bases). The CDR3 spans 15 residues. Trimming took off 3 bases at V and 5 bases at J, with 17 bases between the two ends. CDR1 KGHSH and CDR2 LQKENI come from the germline V gene. As DNA, the CDR3 is TGTGCCAGCTCACCGGTAATCAAAGCGGGCGACGAGCAGTACTTC. Translated, it gives CASSPVIKAGDEQYF.

The genes are TRBV28 and TRBJ2-1, with D possibly TRBD2 on 7 matching bases. Trimming took off 9 bases at V and 1 base at J, with 22 bases between the two ends. This CDR3 is 17 amino acids long. Germline loops: CDR1 MDHEN, CDR2 SYDVKM. The CDR3 DNA reads TGTGCCAGTACAACCCTTCTTAGGGGGGGGTCCTACAATGAGCAGTTCTTC. Protein product: CASTTLLRGGSYNEQFF.

The V gene is TRBV28, the J gene TRBJ2-7; 8 nucleotides match TRBD1. The CDR3 runs to 17 residues. The J segment lost 0 bases and the V segment lost 6 bases, leaving 13 bases of the junction unmatched. Germline-derived CDR1 and CDR2 are MDHEN and SYDVKM. CDR3 sequence reads: CASSPTAGQAPSYEQYF. The CDR3 DNA is TGTGCCAGCAGCCCAACCGCGGGACAGGCCCCCTCCTACGAGCAGTACTTC.

The chain has TRBV6-2 or TRBV6-3 and TRBJ2-5; 9 nucleotides match TRBD2. This CDR3 has 17 amino acids. The trim removed 2 bases at V and 3 bases at J, leaving 10 bases unmatched. CDR1 is MNHEY, CDR2 SVGEGT, per germline. The CDR3, as DNA: TGTGCCAGCAGTTACCTACTACGACTAGCGGTAGAAGAGACCCAGTACTTC. The encoded protein is CASSYLLRLAVEETQYF.

V usage is TRBV14 and J usage is TRBJ2-1, with 9 nucleotides matching TRBD2. The V gene end was trimmed by 3 bases and the J gene end by 6 bases; junction bases not matched to a gene: 9. Germline lookup yields CDR1 SGHDN and CDR2 FVKESK. The length of the CDR3 is 16 residues. The CDR3 bases are TGTGCCAGCAGCCAGACACCGGGACTAGCATCCAATGAGCAGTTCTTC. Amino acid sequence: CASSQTPGLASNEQFF. The variable domain in full, with the rest retrieved from reference TRBV14 and TRBJ2-1, is EAGVTQFPSHSVIEKGQTVTLRCDPISGHDNLYWYRRVMGKEIKFLLHFVKESKQDESGMPNNRFLAERTGGTYSTLKVQPAELEDSGVYFCASSQTPGLASNEQFFGPGTRLTVL.

J is TRBJ2-3 and V is TRBV5-1; 14 bases are shared with TRBD2. The CDR3 contains 18 residues. Germline CDR1 is SGHRS and CDR2 is YFSETQ. J was trimmed by 1 base and V by 0 bases; bases with no gene match: 4. The CDR3 DNA reads TGCGCCAGCAGCTTGGGACTAGCGGGAGGGCGTGGCACAGATACGCAGTATTTT. It codes for CASSLGLAGGRGTDTQYF.